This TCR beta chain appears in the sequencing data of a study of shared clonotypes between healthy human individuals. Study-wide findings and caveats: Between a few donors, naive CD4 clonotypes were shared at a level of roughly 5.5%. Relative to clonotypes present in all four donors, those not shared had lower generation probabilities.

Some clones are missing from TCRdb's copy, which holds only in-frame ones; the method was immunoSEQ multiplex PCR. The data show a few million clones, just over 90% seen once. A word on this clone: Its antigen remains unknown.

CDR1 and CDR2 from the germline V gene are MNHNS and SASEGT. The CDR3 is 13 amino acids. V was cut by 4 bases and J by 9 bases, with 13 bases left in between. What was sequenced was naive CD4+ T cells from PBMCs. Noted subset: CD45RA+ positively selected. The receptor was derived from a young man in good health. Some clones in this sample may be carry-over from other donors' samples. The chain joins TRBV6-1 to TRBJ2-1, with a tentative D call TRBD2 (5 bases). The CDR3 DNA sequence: TGTGCCAGCAGTGGCCAACTAGAATCTGAGCAGTTCTTC. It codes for CASSGQLESEQFF.